Listed below are T cell receptor beta chains from one sample, sequenced in a study of blood T cell repertoires in COVID-19. Repertoires were generated with immunoSEQ multiplex PCR, while TCRdb's copy carries only in-frame clones and drops some. This sample yields roughly 180,000 clones, of which roughly 84% are seen a single time; over 15% belongs to the top ten. Sequencing was performed on PBMCs or T cells enriched from blood (not recorded which). These receptors all come from a man aged 55 to 70 who had recovered from COVID-19. Both conserved end residues are part of each CDR3. A D gene is named only where the DNA matches it firmly. For some rows the clone size is stated as once, few or many, or as a class when expanded; others skip it.

>-|-|TRBV10-3|TRBJ2-5
TGTGCCATCAGTTCCGTCCGACTTAAAGAGACCCAGTACTTC
CAISSVRLKETQYF
>-|-|TRBV3-1/TRBV3-2|TRBJ1-1
TGTGCCAGCAGCCCCGGACAACGTGAAGCTTTCTTT
CASSPGQREAFF
>TRBD2|-|TRBV11-2|TRBJ2-7
TGTGCCAGCAGCTTAGAGGGAGGGCTTGCCTACGAGCAGTACTTC
CASSLEGGLAYEQYF
>TRBD1|-|TRBV6-5|TRBJ1-1
TGTGCCAGCAGAAACCGACAGGGTAGGAGCACTGAAGCTTTCTTT
CASRNRQGRSTEAFF
>-|-|TRBV19|TRBJ1-2
TGTGCCAGTAGTACGAGGGACTCCTATGGCTACACCTTC
CASSTRDSYGYTF
>-|-|TRBV2|TRBJ1-1
TGTGCCAGCAGTGTAACCTTGTCGGTTTTGAACACTGAAGCTTTCTTT
CASSVTLSVLNTEAFF
>TRBD1|few|TRBV9|TRBJ1-2
TGTGCCAGCAGCGTAGATAACAGGGGGCTTGGCTACACCTTC
CASSVDNRGLGYTF
>-|-|TRBV2|TRBJ1-5
TGTGCCAGCAGTGAGACTACGGGGGAACAGCCCCAGCATTTT
CASSETTGEQPQHF
>-|once|TRBV19|TRBJ2-5
TGTGCCAGTAGTATATCGGCAGGGTTCGGGGAGACCCAGTACTTC
CASSISAGFGETQYF
>-|-|TRBV10-3|TRBJ2-1
TGTGCCATCAGTGGGGACAAGAGCTCCTACAATGAGCAGTTCTTC
CAISGDKSSYNEQFF
>TRBD2|-|TRBV3-1/TRBV3-2|TRBJ2-7
TGTGCCAGCAGCCAAGATAGACTAGCGGGTTACTCCTACGAGCAGTACTTC
CASSQDRLAGYSYEQYF
>-|-|TRBV20-1|TRBJ1-2
TGCAGTGCTAGAGATATACTCGGCTACACCTTC
CSARDILGYTF
>-|-|TRBV6-4|TRBJ2-7
TGTGCCAGCAATTGCGGCCGCTCCTACGAGCAGTACTTC
CASNCGRSYEQYF
>-|-|TRBV6-1|TRBJ1-5
TGTGCCAGCAGTGAAGCCTGGGGGGGAACTCAGCCCCAGCATTTT
CASSEAWGGTQPQHF
>-|-|TRBV14|TRBJ2-5
TGTGCCAGCAGCCAAGATCAAATCCAAGAGACCCAGTACTTC
CASSQDQIQETQYF
>TRBD1|few|TRBV25-1|TRBJ1-6
TGTGCCAGCAGTACCCAGACAGGGGGGAGTTCACCCCTCCACTTT
CASSTQTGGSSPLHF
>TRBD2|-|TRBV9|TRBJ2-3
TGTGCCAGCAGCGGGGAGGGCTACACAGATACGCAGTATTTT
CASSGEGYTDTQYF
>-|-|TRBV5-6|TRBJ2-7
TGTGCCAGCAGCTTCAGTTATGACTTCTACGAGCAGTACTTC
CASSFSYDFYEQYF
>-|-|TRBV28|TRBJ2-2
TGTGCCAGCAGATTACAGACAACCGGGGAGCTGTTTTTT
CASRLQTTGELFF
>TRBD1|-|TRBV19|TRBJ1-1
TGTGCCAGTGGGCCCGGGGCAGGGGGCAGGACTGAAGCTTTCTTT
CASGPGAGGRTEAFF
>-|-|TRBV19|TRBJ2-2
TGTGCCAGTAGTATAAGCAGGGCTTGGACCGGGGAGCTGTTTTTT
CASSISRAWTGELFF
>-|-|TRBV5-1|TRBJ1-6
TGCGCCAGCAGCGCTCAAACCGGGGAGAGCTCCTATAATTCACCCCTCCACTTT
CASSAQTGESSYNSPLHF
>-|-|TRBV5-1|TRBJ1-1
TGCGCCAGCAGCTTACCGACAGGGAACACTGAAGCTTTCTTT
CASSLPTGNTEAFF
>TRBD1|-|TRBV3-1/TRBV3-2|TRBJ1-1
TGTGCCAGCAGCCGCCCGACAGGGACGGGAATTGGTGAAGCTTTCTTT
CASSRPTGTGIGEAFF
>TRBD2|-|TRBV6-8|TRBJ2-5
TGTGCCAGCACCCACGGGGGGAAAGAGACCCAGTACTTC
CASTHGGKETQYF
>TRBD1|-|TRBV24-1|TRBJ2-3
TGTGCCACCAGTGATGGGACAGGGACGAGGACAGATACGCAGTATTTT
CATSDGTGTRTDTQYF
>-|-|TRBV5-1|TRBJ1-5
TGCGCCAGCAGCTTTTCGCCGGGACAAAATCAGCCCCAGCATTTT
CASSFSPGQNQPQHF
>-|-|TRBV12-5|TRBJ1-1
TGTGCTAGTGGTTTACAGGAGAACACTGAAGCTTTCTTT
CASGLQENTEAFF
>TRBD2|-|TRBV5-1|TRBJ2-1
TGCGCCAGCAGCTCACCTCTAGCGGGGTCACCTAACAATGAGCAGTTCTTC
CASSSPLAGSPNNEQFF
>-|-|TRBV6-5|TRBJ1-2
TGTGCCAGCAGCTTGGGGAGCGTGGCTAACTATGGCTACACCTTC
CASSLGSVANYGYTF
>-|-|TRBV18|TRBJ2-7
TGTGCCAGCTCACCAATTCCGGGTAGGTTGAGGAACGAGCAGTACTTC
CASSPIPGRLRNEQYF
>-|-|TRBV11-1|TRBJ2-2
TGTGCCAGCAGCTTAAATCGGGGTACCGGGGAGCTGTTTTTT
CASSLNRGTGELFF
>TRBD1|-|TRBV19|TRBJ2-2
TGTGCCAGTGGAGACAGGGGGTCTCTCTTTGGCACCGGGGAGCTGTTTTTT
CASGDRGSLFGTGELFF
>-|few|TRBV7-6|TRBJ2-7
TGTGCCAGCAGCCCCAATTCTAGGTTAGAGCAGTACTTC
CASSPNSRLEQYF
>TRBD1|-|TRBV6-1|TRBJ1-2
TGTGCCAGCAGTGAAACGGGACAGGGGGCGGTTGTCTATGGCTACACCTTC
CASSETGQGAVVYGYTF
>-|-|TRBV7-8|TRBJ1-1
TGTGCCAGCAGCCGTTCGAACTTGAACACTGAAGCTTTCTTT
CASSRSNLNTEAFF
>-|-|TRBV7-2|TRBJ2-1
TGTGCCAGCAGCTTAATAGCGGCAGGGAACAATGAGCAGTTCTTC
CASSLIAAGNNEQFF
>-|-|TRBV19|TRBJ1-4
TGTGCCAGTAGTATATCAACAACTAATGAAAAACTGTTTTTT
CASSISTTNEKLFF
>-|-|TRBV7-2|TRBJ2-7
TGTGCCAGCAGCTCTTTACAGGGTCCGCAGTACTTC
CASSSLQGPQYF
>TRBD1|once|TRBV2|TRBJ2-2
TGTGCCAGCAGTTATGGGACAGGGGGCACCGGGGAGCTGTTTTTT
CASSYGTGGTGELFF
>-|-|TRBV6-6|TRBJ1-6
TGTGCCAGCGGCCAGAATTCACCCCTCCACTTT
CASGQNSPLHF
>-|-|TRBV11-2|TRBJ1-3
TGTGCCAGCAGCTTAGATCCGAGCTCTGGAAACACCATATATTTT
CASSLDPSSGNTIYF
>TRBD2|-|TRBV7-9|TRBJ2-1
TGTGCCAGCAGCCAACTAGCGGGAGTGGATCAGTTCTTC
CASSQLAGVDQFF
>TRBD2|-|TRBV11-2|TRBJ2-7
TGTGCCAGCAGACCATTTAGCGGGAGGGGATCCTACGAGCAGTACTTC
CASRPFSGRGSYEQYF
>TRBD1|-|TRBV6-5|TRBJ2-3
TGTGCCAGCAGTTACTCGACAGGGATCGGCACAGATACGCAGTATTTT
CASSYSTGIGTDTQYF
>-|-|TRBV6-5|TRBJ1-1
TGTGCCAGCAGGACGGAGGTGATGAGTGGAACTTTCTTT
CASRTEVMSGTFF
>TRBD1|-|TRBV11-3|TRBJ2-7
TGTGCCAGCAGCTTAGGACAGGGGGAAGACTACGAGCAGTACTTC
CASSLGQGEDYEQYF
>TRBD1|-|TRBV11-2|TRBJ2-4
TGTGCCAGCAGCCCGACTCGGACAGGGAACATTCAGTACTTC
CASSPTRTGNIQYF
>-|once|TRBV7-3|TRBJ1-1
TGTGCCAGCAGCTTAATCAGGGACACTGAAGCTTTCTTT
CASSLIRDTEAFF
>-|few|TRBV11-2|TRBJ2-7
TGTGCCAGCAGCGCCGGGGACTTGTCCTACGAGCAGTACTTC
CASSAGDLSYEQYF
>-|-|TRBV6-6|TRBJ2-7
TGTGCCAGCAGTTACAGCCCGGCGGCGGGATCCTACGAGCAGTACTTC
CASSYSPAAGSYEQYF
>-|-|TRBV5-1|TRBJ1-1
TGCGCCAGCAGCTTGCTGGGCAGGGCCACAGGGCACACTGAAGCTTTCTTT
CASSLLGRATGHTEAFF
>-|-|TRBV6-5|TRBJ2-7
TGTGCCAGCAGTTACTCGACTATAGGTTATTCCTACGAGCAGTACTTC
CASSYSTIGYSYEQYF
>-|-|TRBV28|TRBJ1-4
TGTGCCAGCAGTTGGGGGCTGGGCCAGGATGAAAAACTGTTTTTT
CASSWGLGQDEKLFF
>TRBD2|-|TRBV28|TRBJ2-2
TGTGCCGGTTCAGACTCCCTCAGTGTCGAAGGACTAGCTGGAACCGGGGAGCTGTTTTTT
CAGSDSLSVEGLAGTGELFF
>TRBD1|-|TRBV9|TRBJ2-2
TGTGCCAGCAGCGTAGCGGGACAGGGGGCCACCGGGGAGCTGTTTTTT
CASSVAGQGATGELFF
>-|-|TRBV30|TRBJ1-2
TGTGCCTGGAGCCAGAGGCCGGCGCCGGGCTACACCTTC
CAWSQRPAPGYTF
>-|-|TRBV28|TRBJ2-1
TGTGCCAGCAGCCGCCGGACCGGGGGAGGTAATGAGCAGTTCTTC
CASSRRTGGGNEQFF
>TRBD2|once|TRBV3-1/TRBV3-2|TRBJ2-5
TGTGCCAGCAGCCATGATTCAGCGGGAGGTGAGACCCAGTACTTC
CASSHDSAGGETQYF